A single T cell receptor (beta chain) is shown here with its context. What it binds is not known. CDR3 length: 15 residues. Looked up from germline, CDR1 is MNHEY and CDR2 is SVGAGI. V was clipped by 1 base and J by 0 bases; unmatched bases: 0. This sample is drawn from a study of identical twins. Study-wide findings and caveats: Researchers caution that invariant MAIT and iNKT cells could partly confound zero-insertion analyses.

MiXCR, run by TCRdb on the 5' RACE reads, gives a single entry per CDR3 protein. This table has about 790,000 distinct CDR3 sequences, 15% to 20% appearing once. The data were also submitted as part of a second study, on T cells expressing NK-cell markers. That source reports: It was sorted CD3+CD56+NKG2C+, CD3+CD56+NKG2C- and CD3+CD56-NKG2C+ T cells that supplied the TCR beta repertoires. The study left the HCMV specificity of expanded NKG2C+ T cell clones unresolved.

The sequencing sample was made of PBMCs. This TCR was sampled from a woman younger than 30 in good health. The J gene is TRBJ2-7, the V gene TRBV6-5, with TRBD1 matching 10 bases. CDR3 sequence: CASSYWTGGSYEQYF. In DNA, the CDR3 is TGTGCCAGCAGTTACTGGACAGGGGGCTCCTACGAGCAGTACTTC.